This T cell receptor (beta chain) originates from a study of human T cells and chemical hapten exposure. As for the study in general: Small pooled library volume differences mainly caused per-sample TCR yield variation.

TCRdb reanalysed the RACE reads using MiXCR and keeps one entry per CDR3 protein. The top ten hold 2.3% of the sample, which has 250,000 or so distinct CDR3 sequences, about 8.6% seen once. Time point indicated: pre-sensitization, week 0. Treatment defined: therapeutic diphenylcyclopropenone sensitization with weekly scalp DPC. V was cut by 2 bases and J by 0 bases, with 16 bases left in between. Germline loops: CDR1 MNHEY, CDR2 SVGAGI. CDR3 size: 18 residues. The TCR was taken from a woman aged 40 to 49 with alopecia areata. Some clones in this sample may be carry-over from other donors' samples. Sequencing used whole blood, obtained in connection with sensitization to the hapten diphenylcyclopropenone (DPC). V is TRBV6-5 and J is TRBJ2-2; the D is unclear. Here the CDR3 DNA reads TGTGCCAGCAGTTACGTAAACTCCGGCCGCCCGAACACCGGGGAGCTGTTTTTT. This codes for CASSYVNSGRPNTGELFF.